Reported below is one T cell receptor beta chain. These data are taken from a study of blood T cell repertoires in COVID-19. Looking at the study overall: Acute and convalescent COVID-19 samples came from the United States, Italy and Spain. PBMCs, B-cell-depleted T cells, or T cells were the source of the cDNA or gDNA that made up the material.

TCRdb keeps only in-frame clones here, not all; method: immunoSEQ multiplex PCR. The data hold about 74,000 clones, with around 88% observed a single time. This clonotype was obtained from a woman of 80 years or more with active or convalescent COVID-19. Sequenced: peripheral blood.

CDR3 coding DNA: TGTGCCACCGGTCACGGGGTAGGCGAGCAGTACTTC. Amino acid sequence: CATGHGVGEQYF. This rearrangement joins TRBV15 to TRBJ2-7; D may be TRBD2 (5 bases). Germline lookup yields CDR1 LNHNV and CDR2 YYDKDF (reference sequence). The V gene lost 8 bases and the J gene lost 6 bases, with 14 bases spanning the gap. The CDR3 covers 12 residues.